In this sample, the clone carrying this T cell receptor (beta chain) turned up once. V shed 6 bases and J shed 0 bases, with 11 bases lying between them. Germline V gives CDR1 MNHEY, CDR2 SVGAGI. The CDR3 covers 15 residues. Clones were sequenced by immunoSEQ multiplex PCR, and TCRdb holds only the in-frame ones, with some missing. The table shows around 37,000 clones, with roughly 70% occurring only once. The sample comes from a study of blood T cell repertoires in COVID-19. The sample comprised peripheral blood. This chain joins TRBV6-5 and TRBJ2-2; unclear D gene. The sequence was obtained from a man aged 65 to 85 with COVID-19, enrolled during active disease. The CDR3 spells CASSSRSSNTGELFF. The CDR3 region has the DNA TGTGCCAGCAGCTCTAGGTCCTCGAACACCGGGGAGCTGTTTTTT.